Each of the 13 T cell receptor beta chains below was sequenced from the same sample in a study of cytomegalovirus exposure and HLA in healthy donors. PCR amplification relied on 60 Vbeta primers (plus 13 Jbeta primers). Profiling relied on immunoSEQ multiplex PCR, and the TCRdb table lists in-frame clones only, not all of them. The top ten hold 11% to 15% of the sample, which has 75,000 to 100,000 clones, roughly 74% seen once. Sequencing was performed on PBMCs. These receptors all come from a woman in her 70s in good health and CMV-seropositive.

This chain connects TRBV10-1 to TRBJ2-7, with 11 bases fitting TRBD2. The V and J ends lost 5 bases and 5 bases, in that order; junction bases with no gene match: 5. This CDR3 region has 14 residues. Germline CDR1 and CDR2: WNHNN and SYGVQD (reference sequence). CDR3 loop: CASSMTSGTHEQYF. The CDR3 DNA follows: TGCGCCAGCAGTATGACTAGCGGGACCCACGAGCAGTACTTC.

A single count supports this clone. The chain is built from TRBV6-1 and TRBJ1-2; 7 bases line up with TRBD1. Germline V gene data show CDR1 as MNHNS and CDR2 as SASEGT. Trimming removed 6 bases from V and 7 bases from J; junction bases left unmatched: 8. The CDR3 is made up of 13 amino acids. This CDR3 is CASSSGDSSGYTF. The CDR3 DNA sequence: TGTGCCAGCAGCTCCGGGGACAGTAGTGGCTACACCTTC.

The rearrangement links TRBV10-3 to TRBJ2-2; D perhaps matches TRBD1 (6 bases). The CDR3 totals 15 residues. Germline values: CDR1 ENHRY, CDR2 SYGVKD. Deletions cut 4 bases from V and 4 bases from J, with 13 bases between. CDR3 sequence reads: CAISADRTFTGELFF. In DNA form, the CDR3 reads TGTGCCATCAGTGCCGACAGGACCTTCACCGGGGAGCTGTTTTTT.

The chain joins TRBV5-1 to TRBJ2-5; 8 nucleotides line up with TRBD2. V shed 0 bases and J 3 bases; nucleotides not matched to a gene: 7. Looked up from germline, CDR1 is SGHRS and CDR2 is YFSETQ. The CDR3 length is 16 residues. The CDR3 DNA is TGCGCCAGCAGCTTGGGCGCCCGGGGGGGCGAAGAGACCCAGTACTTC. It encodes CASSLGARGGEETQYF.

The rearrangement uses TRBV27 and TRBJ2-5, with 8 positions matching TRBD1. After removal of 3 bases from V and 5 bases from J, the junction contained 5 bases not matched to a gene. The CDR3 length is 14 residues. Germline V gene sequence: CDR1 MNHEY, CDR2 SMNVEV (reference sequence). The CDR3, as DNA: TGTGCCAGCAGTTTGCGCAGGGGGCTGGAGACCCAGTACTTC. Its protein is CASSLRRGLETQYF.

The V and J genes are TRBV5-5 and TRBJ1-4; D may be TRBD1 (5 bases). CDR1 and CDR2 from the germline V gene are SGHKS and YYEKEE (reference sequence). V lost 4 bases and J lost 8, with 18 bases in between. This CDR3 has 15 amino acids. Here the CDR3 reads CASSPRRGGGEKLFF. The CDR3 coding sequence is TGTGCCAGCAGCCCACGGAGGGGCGGGGGGGAAAAACTGTTTTTT.

V and J are TRBV4-3 and TRBJ2-3, with D hard to call. Germline loops: CDR1 LGHNA, CDR2 YSLEER. The CDR3 extends over 15 amino acids. V lost 3 bases and J 4 bases, leaving 14 bases between the germline ends. In DNA form, the CDR3 reads TGCGCCAGCAGCCACTCTAGACTGGCGGCAGATACGCAGTATTTT. Protein: CASSHSRLAADTQYF.

The genes are TRBV9 and TRBJ1-1; the D is unclear. V was shortened by 2 bases and J by 0 bases, with 14 bases between the two germline ends. This CDR3 has 16 residues. Germline V gives CDR1 SGDLS, CDR2 YYNGEE. This chain's CDR3 is CASSVGSPGMNTEAFF. CDR3 sequence (DNA): TGTGCCAGCAGCGTGGGAAGTCCGGGAATGAACACTGAAGCTTTCTTT.

Only one count was recorded for this clone. The gene calls are TRBV9 and TRBJ2-1, with D tentatively TRBD1 (6 bases). The CDR3 sequence is 16 residues long. With 0 bases removed from V and 0 bases from J, the gap between germline ends came to 10 bases. Per the germline V gene, CDR1 is SGDLS and CDR2 is YYNGEE. CDR3 DNA sequence: TGTGCCAGCAGCGTAGAGGGGGTAAGCTCCTACAATGAGCAGTTCTTC. Protein: CASSVEGVSSYNEQFF.

CDR3: CAKHPSGLSSYEQYF. The CDR3 bases are TGTGCCAAGCACCCCTCCGGACTTAGCTCCTACGAGCAGTACTTC. This sequence joins TRBV6-6 and TRBJ2-7, with TRBD2 as a possible D gene (5 bases). The CDR3 extends over 15 amino acids. Trimming left V 10 bases short and J 0 bases short, with 19 bases between. Germline V gene lookup returns CDR1 MNHNY and CDR2 SVGAGI (reference sequence).

The chain combines TRBV11-3 with TRBJ2-5, with D tentatively TRBD1 (5 bases). The CDR3 is 15 amino acids. Germline assignment: CDR1 SGHNT and CDR2 YENEEA. V lost 1 base and J 2 bases, leaving 11 bases between the germline ends. Written as DNA, the CDR3 is TGTGCCAGCAGCTTAGGCAGGGTGTCTCAAGAGACCCAGTACTTC. Encoded protein: CASSLGRVSQETQYF.

This chain joins TRBV2 and TRBJ2-2, with 7 nucleotides matching TRBD1. With V trimmed by 4 bases and J by 4 bases, 0 bases remained unmatched. The CDR3 contains 13 residues. CDR1 SNHLY and CDR2 FYNNEI come from the germline V gene. CDR3 DNA sequence: TGTGCCAGCAGTGGACAGGGCACCGGGGAGCTGTTTTTT. Its protein is CASSGQGTGELFF.

The gene calls are TRBV2 and TRBJ2-5, with 7 bases that match TRBD1. Gene TRBJ2-7 matches the end of the DNA better, so the J call may be wrong. The CDR3 is made up of 14 amino acids. Per germline, CDR1 SNHLY and CDR2 FYNNEI. Written as DNA, the CDR3 is TGTGCCAGCAAATCCGGGACAGCGGAATACGAGCAGTACTTC. Encoded protein: CASKSGTAEYEQYF.